This T cell receptor (beta chain) was retrieved from a study of CD8 T cells in Susac syndrome. High-throughput TCR beta sequencing covered peripheral CD8+ and CD4+ T cells. This CDR3 has 14 amino acids. Trimming stripped 2 bases from V and 3 bases from J, with 10 bases between. Germline CDR1 reads LNHDA; CDR2 reads SQIVND (reference sequence). Random hexamers primed reverse transcription of about 0.5 to 1 ug RNA. Each CDR3 protein is one row after TCRdb ran MiXCR on the immunoSEQ multiplex PCR reads. In the table there are about 150,000 distinct CDR3 sequences, around 95% of which are singletons. Sequencing was done on a sample of CD8+ T cells from PBMCs. This receptor was taken from a human donor with multiple sclerosis. The genes are TRBV19 and TRBJ1-2, with unresolved D. Written as DNA, the CDR3 is TGTGCCAGTAGTATAAGCGGCAGTTACTATGGCTACACCTTC. Protein product: CASSISGSYYGYTF. Complete variable domain (other parts from reference TRBV19 and TRBJ1-2): DGGITQSPKYLFRKEGQNVTLSCEQNLNHDAMYWYRQDPGQGLRLIYYSQIVNDFQKGDIAEGYSVSREKKESFPLTVTSAQKNPTAFYLCASSISGSYYGYTFGSGTRLTVV.